These T cell receptor beta chains were read from a single sample in a study of beta chain features in type 1 diabetes. Profiling relied on immunoSEQ multiplex PCR, and the TCRdb table lists in-frame clones only, not all of them. The table shows roughly 730,000 clones, with roughly an eighth occurring only once. The sequenced material came from naive CD4+ T cells from blood. The receptors shown here come from a young man with type 1 diabetes. Each CDR3 is given with its conserved first and last residue. The D gene is left open where the match is weak. The size of a clone is reported for some rows only, either as once, few or many, or as a class for expanded clones.

v_call	cdr3_length	d_call	clone_size	j_call	cdr3_nt	cdr3_aa
TRBV5-4	13	NA	NA	TRBJ1-2	TGTGCCAGCAGCATAAAAGTCGGCTATGGCTACACCTTC	CASSIKVGYGYTF
TRBV5-6	15	TRBD1	NA	TRBJ2-7	TGTGCCAGCAGCCGGGACAGGTCGGCCTACTACGAGCAGTACTTC	CASSRDRSAYYEQYF
TRBV10-2	14	NA	NA	TRBJ1-2	TGCGCCACCAGCGCCATGATGACTAACTATGGCTACACCTTC	CATSAMMTNYGYTF
TRBV4-1	16	NA	few	TRBJ1-1	TGCGCCAGCAGCCAACCCACAGTCCTTACGAACACTGAAGCTTTCTTT	CASSQPTVLTNTEAFF
TRBV30	11	NA	NA	TRBJ1-6	TGTGCCTGGAGTGAGGTTTCACCCCTCCACTTT	CAWSEVSPLHF
TRBV7-2	15	NA	once	TRBJ1-2	TGTGCCAGCAGCTTAGATATAGGCCCAAGCTATGGCTACACCTTC	CASSLDIGPSYGYTF
TRBV11-2	15	TRBD1	few	TRBJ2-5	TGTGCCAGCAGCTTAGAGGGACAGGGGGCAGTGACCCAGTACTTC	CASSLEGQGAVTQYF
TRBV5-6	14	NA	few	TRBJ1-4	TGTGCCAGCACCGAACAGGGTGCTAATGAAAAACTGTTTTTT	CASTEQGANEKLFF
TRBV2	14	TRBD2	few	TRBJ2-7	TGTGCCAGCAGATCCGGGGGGACCTCCTACGAGCAGTACTTC	CASRSGGTSYEQYF
TRBV9	13	TRBD1	NA	TRBJ1-4	TGTGCCAGCAGTGACAGGGGTGGAGAAAAACTGTTTTTT	CASSDRGGEKLFF
TRBV30	11	NA	few	TRBJ1-2	TGTGCCTGGGATGGCAACTATGGCTACACCTTC	CAWDGNYGYTF
TRBV7-9	15	TRBD1	NA	TRBJ2-5	TGTGCCAGCAGCTTACACAGGGGGCATCAAGAGACCCAGTACTTC	CASSLHRGHQETQYF
TRBV21-1	15	NA	NA	TRBJ1-2	TGTGCCAGCAGCAAAGTATTGACAGGGGGCGATGGCTACACCTTC	CASSKVLTGGDGYTF
TRBV5-6	16	NA	few	TRBJ1-1	TGTGCCAGCAGCTTACAGACAGGACTCATGAACACTGAAGCTTTCTTT	CASSLQTGLMNTEAFF